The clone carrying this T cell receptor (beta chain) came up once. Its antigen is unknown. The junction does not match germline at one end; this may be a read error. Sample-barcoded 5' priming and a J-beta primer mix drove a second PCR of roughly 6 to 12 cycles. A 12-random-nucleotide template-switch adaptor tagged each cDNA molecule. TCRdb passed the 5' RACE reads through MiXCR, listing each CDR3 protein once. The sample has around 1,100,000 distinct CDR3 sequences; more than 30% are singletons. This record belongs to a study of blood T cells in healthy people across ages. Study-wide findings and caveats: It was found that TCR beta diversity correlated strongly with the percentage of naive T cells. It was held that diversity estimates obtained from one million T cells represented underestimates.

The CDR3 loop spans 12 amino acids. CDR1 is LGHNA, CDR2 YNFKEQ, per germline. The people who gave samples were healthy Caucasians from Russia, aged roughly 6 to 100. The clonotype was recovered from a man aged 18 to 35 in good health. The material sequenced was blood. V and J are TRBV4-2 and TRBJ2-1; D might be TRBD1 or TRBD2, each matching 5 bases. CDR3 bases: TGTGCCGGCAGCCAAGAGGGGTATGAGCAGTTCTTC. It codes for CAGSQEGYEQFF.